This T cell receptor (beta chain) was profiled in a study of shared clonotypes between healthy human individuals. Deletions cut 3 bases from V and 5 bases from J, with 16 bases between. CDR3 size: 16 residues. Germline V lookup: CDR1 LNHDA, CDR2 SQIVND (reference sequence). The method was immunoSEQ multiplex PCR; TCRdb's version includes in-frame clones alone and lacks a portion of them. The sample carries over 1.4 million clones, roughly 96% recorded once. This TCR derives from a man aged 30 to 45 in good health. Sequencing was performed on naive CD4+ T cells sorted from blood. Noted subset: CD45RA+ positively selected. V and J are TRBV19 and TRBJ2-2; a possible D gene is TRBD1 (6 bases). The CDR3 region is CASSIWGQGRTGELFF. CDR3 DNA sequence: TGTGCCAGTAGTATTTGGGGGCAGGGTCGGACCGGGGAGCTGTTTTTT.